This T cell receptor (beta chain) was found in a study of blood T cell repertoires in COVID-19. Study context: T cells, B-cell-depleted T cells, or PBMCs supplied cDNA or gDNA.

This CDR3 has 14 residues. J lost 2 bases, V lost 3 bases, and 3 bases had no gene match. CDR1 is SGHTA, CDR2 FQGNSA, per germline. This clone was seen more than once but under ten times. Authors' analysis steps: Reference gene primer amplification in the assay estimated nucleated cell counts. Here immunoSEQ multiplex PCR was the method, and the copy in TCRdb shows in-frame clones only, minus some. V, J and clone size derive from that table, while D and trimming were established from the DNA sequence. The data show 30,000 to 45,000 clones, around 80% seen once. The chain carries TRBV7-2 and TRBJ2-7; 8 nucleotides agree with TRBD2. This TCR came from a man aged 55 to 70 with acute or convalescent COVID-19. Material: peripheral blood. The CDR3 is CASSFTGGPYEQYF. Here the CDR3 DNA reads TGTGCCAGCAGCTTTACGGGAGGGCCCTACGAGCAGTACTTC.